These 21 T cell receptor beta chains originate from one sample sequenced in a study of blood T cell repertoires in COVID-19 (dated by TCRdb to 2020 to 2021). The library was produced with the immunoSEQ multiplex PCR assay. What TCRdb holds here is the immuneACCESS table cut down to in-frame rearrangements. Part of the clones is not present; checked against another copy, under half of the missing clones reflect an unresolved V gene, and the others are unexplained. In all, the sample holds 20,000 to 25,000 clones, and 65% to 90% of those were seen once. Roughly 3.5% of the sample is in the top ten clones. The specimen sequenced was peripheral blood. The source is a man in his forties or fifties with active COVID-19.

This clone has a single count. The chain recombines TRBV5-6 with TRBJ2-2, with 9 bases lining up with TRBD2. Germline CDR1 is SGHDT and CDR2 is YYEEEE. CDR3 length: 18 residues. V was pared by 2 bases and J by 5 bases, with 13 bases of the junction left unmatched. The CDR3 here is CASSFPALSGGATGELFF. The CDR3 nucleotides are TGTGCCAGCAGCTTCCCCGCTCTTAGCGGGGGCGCTACCGGGGAGCTGTTTTTT.

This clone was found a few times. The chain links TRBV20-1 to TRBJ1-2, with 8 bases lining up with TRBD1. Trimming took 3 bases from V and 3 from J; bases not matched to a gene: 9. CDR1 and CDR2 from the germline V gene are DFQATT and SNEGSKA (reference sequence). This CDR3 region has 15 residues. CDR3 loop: CSASIGTGADYGYTF. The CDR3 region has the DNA TGCAGTGCTAGTATAGGGACAGGAGCGGACTATGGCTACACCTTC.

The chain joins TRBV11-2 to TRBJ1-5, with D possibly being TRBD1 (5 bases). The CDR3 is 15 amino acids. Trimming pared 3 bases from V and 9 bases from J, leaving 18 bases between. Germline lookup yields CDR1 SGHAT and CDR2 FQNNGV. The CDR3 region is CASSFGTAGGGPQHF. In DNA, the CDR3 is TGTGCCAGCAGCTTCGGGACTGCCGGAGGTGGGCCCCAGCATTTT.

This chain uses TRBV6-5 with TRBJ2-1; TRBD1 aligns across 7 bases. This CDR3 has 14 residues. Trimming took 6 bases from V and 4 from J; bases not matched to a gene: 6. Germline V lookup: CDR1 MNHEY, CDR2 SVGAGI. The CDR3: CASRRGGSYNEQFF. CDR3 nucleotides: TGTGCCAGCAGAAGAGGGGGCTCTTACAATGAGCAGTTCTTC.

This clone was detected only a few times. DNA for the CDR3: TGCGCCAGCAGCCCGCAGGCAGGGTTAGTCACCGGGGAGCTGTTTTTT. This translates into CASSPQAGLVTGELFF. The genes are TRBV4-3 and TRBJ2-2; D is perhaps TRBD1 (5 bases). V lost 4 bases, J lost 4 bases, and 16 bases lay in between. The germline V gene has CDR1 LGHNA and CDR2 YSLEER. This CDR3 has 16 amino acids.

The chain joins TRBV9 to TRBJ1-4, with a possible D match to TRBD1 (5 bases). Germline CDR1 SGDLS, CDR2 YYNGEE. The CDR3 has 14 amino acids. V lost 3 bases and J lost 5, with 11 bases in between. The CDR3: CASSADSQNEKLFF. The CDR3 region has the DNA TGTGCCAGCAGCGCCGACAGCCAAAATGAAAAACTGTTTTTT. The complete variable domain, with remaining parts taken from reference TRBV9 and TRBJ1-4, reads DSGVTQTPKHLITATGQRVTLRCSPRSGDLSVYWYQQSLDQGLQFLIQYYNGEERAKGNILERFSAQQFPDLHSELNLSSLELGDSALYFCASSADSQNEKLFFGSGTQLSVL.

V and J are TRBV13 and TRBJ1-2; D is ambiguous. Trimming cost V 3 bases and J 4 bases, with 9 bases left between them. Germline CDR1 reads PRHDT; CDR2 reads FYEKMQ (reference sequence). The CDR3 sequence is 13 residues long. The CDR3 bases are TGTGCCAGCAGCTTGGGGAGGGTCTATGGCTACACCTTC. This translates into CASSLGRVYGYTF.

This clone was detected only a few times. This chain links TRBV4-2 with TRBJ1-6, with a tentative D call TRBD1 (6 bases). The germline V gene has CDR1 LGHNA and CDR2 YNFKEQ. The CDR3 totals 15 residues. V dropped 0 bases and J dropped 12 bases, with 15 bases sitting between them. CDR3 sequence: CASSQEDVGGLPLHF. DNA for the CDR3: TGTGCCAGCAGCCAAGAAGACGTAGGGGGATTACCCCTCCACTTT.

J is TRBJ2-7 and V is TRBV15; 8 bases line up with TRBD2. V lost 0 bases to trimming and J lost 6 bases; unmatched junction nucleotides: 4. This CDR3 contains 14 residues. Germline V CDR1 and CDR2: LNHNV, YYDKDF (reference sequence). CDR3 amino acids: CATSRDREGGEQYF. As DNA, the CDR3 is TGTGCCACCAGCAGAGATCGGGAGGGTGGCGAGCAGTACTTC.

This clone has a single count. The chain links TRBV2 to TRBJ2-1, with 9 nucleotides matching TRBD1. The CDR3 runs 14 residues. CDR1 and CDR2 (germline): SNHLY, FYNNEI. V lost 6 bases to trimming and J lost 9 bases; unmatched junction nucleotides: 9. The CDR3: CASRMDRGYGEQFF. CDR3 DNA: TGTGCCAGCAGGATGGACAGGGGATACGGTGAGCAGTTCTTC.

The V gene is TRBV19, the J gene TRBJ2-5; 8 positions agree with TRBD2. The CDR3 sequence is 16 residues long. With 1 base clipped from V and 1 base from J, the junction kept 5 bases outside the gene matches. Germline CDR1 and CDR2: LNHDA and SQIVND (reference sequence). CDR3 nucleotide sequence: TGTGCCAGTAGTATAGGTGGGGCGGGGGGCCAAGAGACCCAGTACTTC. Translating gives CASSIGGAGGQETQYF.

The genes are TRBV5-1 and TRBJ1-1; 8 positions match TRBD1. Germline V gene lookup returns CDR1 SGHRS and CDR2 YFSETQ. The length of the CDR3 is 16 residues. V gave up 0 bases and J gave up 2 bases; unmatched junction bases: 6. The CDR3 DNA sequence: TGCGCCAGCAGCTTGGGTTGGGGACAGGACAACACTGAAGCTTTCTTT. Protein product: CASSLGWGQDNTEAFF.

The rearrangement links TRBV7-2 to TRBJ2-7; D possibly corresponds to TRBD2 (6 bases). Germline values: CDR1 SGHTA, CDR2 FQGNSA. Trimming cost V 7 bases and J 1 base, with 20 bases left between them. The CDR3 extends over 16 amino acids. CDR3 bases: TGTGCCAGCAATTTAATTGGAGGGCAGTCTTCCTACGAGCAGTACTTC. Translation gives CASNLIGGQSSYEQYF.

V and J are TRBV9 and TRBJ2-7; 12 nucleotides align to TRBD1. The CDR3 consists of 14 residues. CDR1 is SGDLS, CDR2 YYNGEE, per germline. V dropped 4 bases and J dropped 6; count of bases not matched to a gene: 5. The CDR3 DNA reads TGTGCCAGCAGCATCGGGACAGGGGGCGGCGAGCAGTACTTC. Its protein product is CASSIGTGGGEQYF.

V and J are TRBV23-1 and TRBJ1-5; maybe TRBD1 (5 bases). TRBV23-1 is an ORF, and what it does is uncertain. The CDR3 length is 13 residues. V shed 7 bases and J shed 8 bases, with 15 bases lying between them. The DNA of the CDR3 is TGCGCCAGCACCAAGGACACGGACGAGCCCCAGCATTTT. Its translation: CASTKDTDEPQHF.

The CDR3 region is CASSYSAGRGANGYTF. CDR3 nucleotide sequence: TGTGCCAGCAGTTACTCCGCTGGCCGGGGGGCGAATGGCTACACCTTC. The V call is TRBV6-5, the J call TRBJ1-2; D may be TRBD1 (6 bases). The germline V gene has CDR1 MNHEY and CDR2 SVGAGI. This CDR3 is 16 amino acids long. Trimming cost V 0 bases and J 6 bases, with 17 bases left between them.

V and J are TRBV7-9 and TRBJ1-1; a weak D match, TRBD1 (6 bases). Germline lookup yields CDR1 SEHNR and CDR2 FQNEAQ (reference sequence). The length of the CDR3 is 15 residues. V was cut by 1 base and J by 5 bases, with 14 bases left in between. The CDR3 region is CASSLGGQWGTEAFF. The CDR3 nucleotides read TGTGCCAGCAGCTTAGGAGGACAGTGGGGGACTGAAGCTTTCTTT.

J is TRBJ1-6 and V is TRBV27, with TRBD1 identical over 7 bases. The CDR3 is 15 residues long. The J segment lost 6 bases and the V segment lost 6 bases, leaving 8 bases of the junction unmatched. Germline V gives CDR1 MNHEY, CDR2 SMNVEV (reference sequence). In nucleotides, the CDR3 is TGTGCCAGCAGACCGACAGGGTTCAGTAATTCACCCCTCCACTTT. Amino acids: CASRPTGFSNSPLHF.

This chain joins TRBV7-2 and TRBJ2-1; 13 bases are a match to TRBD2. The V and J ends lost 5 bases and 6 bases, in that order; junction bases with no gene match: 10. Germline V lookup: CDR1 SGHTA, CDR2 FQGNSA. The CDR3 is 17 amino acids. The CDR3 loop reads CASSLTPLAGGGNEQFF. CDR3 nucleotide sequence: TGTGCCAGCAGCCTCACCCCACTAGCGGGGGGGGGCAATGAGCAGTTCTTC.

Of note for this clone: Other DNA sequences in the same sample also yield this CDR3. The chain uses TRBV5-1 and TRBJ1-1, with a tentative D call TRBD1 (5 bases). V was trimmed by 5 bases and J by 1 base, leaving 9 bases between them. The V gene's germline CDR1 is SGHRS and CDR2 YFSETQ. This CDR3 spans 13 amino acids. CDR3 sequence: CASRLDKNTEAFF. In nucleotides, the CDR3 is TGCGCCAGCAGGCTGGACAAGAACACTGAAGCTTTCTTT.

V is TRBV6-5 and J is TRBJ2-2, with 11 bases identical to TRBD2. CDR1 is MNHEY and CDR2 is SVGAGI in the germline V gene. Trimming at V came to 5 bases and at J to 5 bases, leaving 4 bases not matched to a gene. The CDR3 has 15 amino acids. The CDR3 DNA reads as TGTGCCAGCAGTAGGGGGACTAGCGGTACCGGGGAGCTGTTTTTT. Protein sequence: CASSRGTSGTGELFF.